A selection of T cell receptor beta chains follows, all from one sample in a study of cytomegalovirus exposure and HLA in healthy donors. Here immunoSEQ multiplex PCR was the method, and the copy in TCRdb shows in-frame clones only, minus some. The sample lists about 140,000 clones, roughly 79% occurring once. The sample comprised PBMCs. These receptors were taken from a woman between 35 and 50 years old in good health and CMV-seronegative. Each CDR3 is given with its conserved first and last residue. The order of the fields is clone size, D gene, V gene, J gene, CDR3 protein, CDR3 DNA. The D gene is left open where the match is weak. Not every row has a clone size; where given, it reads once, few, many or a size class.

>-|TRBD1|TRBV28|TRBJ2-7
CASNLGGQFSYEQYF
TGTGCCAGCAACCTAGGGGGACAGTTCTCCTACGAGCAGTACTTC
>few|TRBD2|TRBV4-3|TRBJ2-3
CASSLGGGGTDTQYF
TGCGCCAGCAGCCTGGGCGGGGGGGGCACAGATACGCAGTATTTT
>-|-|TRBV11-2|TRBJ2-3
CASSFPWRKHRTQYF
TGTGCCAGCAGCTTCCCGTGGCGGAAACACAGGACGCAGTATTTT
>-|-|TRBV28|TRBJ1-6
CASIKLNSPLHF
TGTGCCAGCATTAAACTGAATTCACCCCTCCACTTT
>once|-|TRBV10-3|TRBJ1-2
CAITPNHLDYGYTF
TGTGCCATCACCCCCAACCATCTAGACTATGGCTACACCTTC
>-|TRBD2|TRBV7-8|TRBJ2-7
CASSSQTSGLLTTSYEQYF
TGTGCCAGCAGCTCCCAGACTAGCGGGCTCCTCACCACATCCTACGAGCAGTACTTC
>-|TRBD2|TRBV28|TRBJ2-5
CASSLLSDRLRLAGGETQYF
TGTGCCAGCAGTTTATTAAGTGACAGGCTGAGACTAGCGGGAGGAGAGACCCAGTACTTC
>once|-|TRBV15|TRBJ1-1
CATSRDGAGVGAEAFF
TGTGCCACCAGCAGAGATGGGGCAGGGGTCGGGGCTGAAGCTTTCTTT
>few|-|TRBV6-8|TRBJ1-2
CASVPQGRAWGYTF
TGTGCCAGCGTACCGCAGGGGAGAGCGTGGGGCTACACCTTC
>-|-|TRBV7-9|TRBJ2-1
CASSVGTPAYNEQFF
TGTGCCAGCAGCGTAGGGACTCCTGCCTACAATGAGCAGTTCTTC
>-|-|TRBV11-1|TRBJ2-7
CASSFDGGVSEQYF
TGTGCCAGCAGTTTCGACGGGGGTGTGAGCGAGCAGTACTTC
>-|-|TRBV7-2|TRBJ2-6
CASSLVGVAVSGANVLTF
TGTGCCAGCAGCTTAGTCGGAGTAGCGGTATCTGGGGCCAACGTCCTGACTTTC
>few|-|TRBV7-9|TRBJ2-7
CASSYGGLYEQYF
TGTGCCAGCAGTTACGGGGGGCTGTACGAGCAGTACTTC
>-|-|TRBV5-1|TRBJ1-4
CASSGPGATNEKLFF
TGCGCCAGCAGCGGACCAGGGGCAACTAATGAAAAACTGTTTTTT
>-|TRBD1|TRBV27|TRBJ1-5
CASSFSQGESNQPQHF
TGTGCCAGCAGTTTTAGTCAGGGGGAAAGCAATCAGCCCCAGCATTTT
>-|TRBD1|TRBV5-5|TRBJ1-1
CASSPYRGLDTEAFF
TGTGCCAGCAGCCCTTACAGGGGGCTGGACACTGAAGCTTTCTTT
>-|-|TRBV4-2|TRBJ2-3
CASSQVPRGTDTQYF
TGTGCCAGCAGCCAAGTACCTAGAGGCACAGATACGCAGTATTTT
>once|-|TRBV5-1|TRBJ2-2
CASSENRAGELFF
TGCGCCAGCAGCGAAAACAGGGCCGGGGAGCTGTTTTTT
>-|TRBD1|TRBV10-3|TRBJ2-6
CAIRPTVGTGNSGANVLTF
TGTGCCATCAGACCCACAGTAGGGACAGGTAACTCTGGGGCCAACGTCCTGACTTTC
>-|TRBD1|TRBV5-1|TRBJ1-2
CASSPIGSPGTGKTYYGYTF
TGCGCCAGCAGCCCCATCGGGAGTCCCGGGACAGGAAAAACGTACTATGGCTACACCTTC
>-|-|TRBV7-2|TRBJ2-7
CASSLGFNSYEQYF
TGTGCCAGCAGCTTAGGTTTCAACTCCTACGAGCAGTACTTC
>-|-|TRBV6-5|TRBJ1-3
CAGTRGNRNTIYF
TGTGCCGGAACCAGGGGAAACAGAAACACCATATATTTT
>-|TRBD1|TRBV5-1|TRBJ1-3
CASSLQGQGDTIYF
TGCGCCAGCAGCTTACAGGGACAGGGAGACACCATATATTTT